The 31 T cell receptor beta chains below were found in one sample sequenced in a study of beta chain features in type 1 diabetes listed by TCRdb under 2018. Overall study outcomes, separate from this receptor: Type 1 diabetes patients showed a moderate but significant shortening of TCRB CDR3 length in all four CD4+ subsets.

Their specific antigens are unknown. The library relied on the immunoSEQ multiplex PCR assay. The entire amount of isolated RNA was reverse transcribed using the High Capacity cDNA Reverse Transcription Kit, so the sequenced TCRB transcripts were expressed ones. TCRdb retrieved this table from immuneACCESS and kept in-frame rearrangements only. Not all clones are present; in checked studies, unresolved V genes account for under half, and no reason is known for the remainder. For this sample there are 20,000 to 25,000 clones; less than 75% appear just once. Around 0.4% of the sample comes from the top ten. Sequencing was performed on stem cell memory CD4+ T cells from blood. In light of the paper, this sample's cell subset or site label describes: stem cell-like memory CD4+ T cells. The receptors shown here come from a man between 18 and 29 years old with type 1 diabetes.

J is TRBJ1-5 and V is TRBV27; TRBD1 aligns across 8 bases. The CDR3 is 14 residues long. Germline CDR1 is MNHEY and CDR2 is SMNVEV (reference sequence). V lost 6 bases, J lost 4 bases, and 5 bases stayed unmatched. The CDR3 protein is CASSPDRGNQPQHF. CDR3 in DNA: TGTGCCAGCAGCCCCGACAGGGGAAATCAGCCCCAGCATTTT.

The V call is TRBV28, the J call TRBJ2-7, with a possible D match to TRBD1 (5 bases). Trimming took 3 bases from V and 1 from J, leaving 10 bases between them. The CDR3 totals 14 residues. CDR1 is MDHEN and CDR2 is SYDVKM in the germline V gene. CDR3 residues: CASSFPGQSYEQYF. The CDR3 nucleotides read TGTGCCAGCAGTTTCCCCGGACAATCCTACGAGCAGTACTTC.

The chain is built from TRBV9 and TRBJ2-3; D is unresolved. Trimming removed 2 bases from V and 7 bases from J, with 8 bases in between. Germline CDR1 reads SGDLS; CDR2 reads YYNGEE. This CDR3 has 12 amino acids. The CDR3 nucleotides read TGTGCCAGCAGCGTCTCGGTGAATACGCAGTATTTT. Translation: CASSVSVNTQYF.

CDR3 protein: CASSFQGTGQETQYF. Here the CDR3 DNA reads TGTGCCAGCAGCTTTCAGGGGACGGGTCAAGAGACCCAGTACTTC. The chain recombines TRBV7-6 with TRBJ2-5, with a tentative D call TRBD1 (6 bases). Trimming took off 3 bases at V and 2 bases at J, with 13 bases between the two ends. Germline V gene data show CDR1 as SGHVS and CDR2 as FNYEAQ. CDR3 length: 15 amino acids.

This clone was observed a few times. The V and J genes are TRBV6-6 and TRBJ1-3; 7 bases fit TRBD1. The CDR3 has 16 residues. The junction had 11 bases not matched to a gene; V was cut back by 5 bases and J by 4 bases. Germline loops: CDR1 MNHNY, CDR2 SVGAGI (reference sequence). CDR3: CASSPRPSTGGNTIYF. The CDR3 DNA follows: TGTGCCAGCAGTCCTCGCCCCTCGACAGGGGGAAACACCATATATTTT.

The CDR3 here is CASSLQGQGYTF. CDR3 sequence (DNA): TGTGCCAGCAGCTTACAGGGTCAGGGCTACACCTTC. The chain links TRBV13 to TRBJ1-2; D is perhaps TRBD1 (5 bases). Germline-derived CDR1 and CDR2 are PRHDT and FYEKMQ (reference sequence). Between the trimmed V and J ends, which lost 2 bases and 8 bases, there was a span of 9 bases. This CDR3 is 12 amino acids long.

V gene TRBV18 combines with J gene TRBJ1-5; a possible D gene is TRBD1 (6 bases). Trimming removed 3 bases at V and 7 bases at J, with 16 bases between. CDR3 length: 15 residues. The germline CDR1 and CDR2 sequences are KGHSH and LQKENI. DNA for the CDR3: TGTGCCAGCTCACCGGGACATCCCCTCGAGCAGCCCCAGCATTTT. It encodes CASSPGHPLEQPQHF. The full variable domain, rest sourced from reference TRBV18 and TRBJ1-5, is NAGVMQNPRHLVRRRGQEARLRCSPMKGHSHVYWYRQLPEEGLKFMVYLQKENIIDESGMPKERFSAEFPKEGPSILRIQQVVRGDSAAYFCASSPGHPLEQPQHFGDGTRLSIL.

The chain employs TRBV19 and TRBJ2-7; 10 bases match TRBD1. With V trimmed by 5 bases and J by 6 bases, 7 bases remained unmatched. CDR1 is LNHDA, CDR2 SQIVND, per germline (reference sequence). The CDR3 is made up of 14 amino acids. CDR3 sequence reads: CASSSGTGVREQYF. The CDR3 DNA reads as TGTGCCAGTAGTTCAGGGACAGGGGTCCGCGAGCAGTACTTC.

The V gene is TRBV6-1, the J gene TRBJ2-3; a weak D match, TRBD1 (6 bases). Trimming took off 10 bases at V and 5 bases at J, with 16 bases between the two ends. The CDR3 runs 13 residues. From germline, CDR1 is MNHNS and CDR2 SASEGT. Here the CDR3 reads CAIQKGVRDTQYF. The DNA for the CDR3 is TGTGCCATTCAAAAGGGGGTCCGAGATACGCAGTATTTT.

There are a few counts of this clone. This chain joins TRBV4-3 and TRBJ2-3; D is possibly TRBD1 (5 bases). The V end lost 0 bases, the J end lost 3 bases, and 13 bases lay between the germline ends. Germline values: CDR1 LGHNA, CDR2 YSLEER. CDR3 length equals 16 residues. Here the CDR3 DNA reads TGCGCCAGCAGCCAAGAACTGAGACAGATTACAGATACGCAGTATTTT. It yields the protein CASSQELRQITDTQYF.

This sequence joins TRBV27 and TRBJ1-2, with a weak D call TRBD1 (6 bases). This CDR3 is built from 12 residues. Germline V CDR1 and CDR2: MNHEY, SMNVEV (reference sequence). V dropped 4 bases and J dropped 11 bases, with 14 bases sitting between them. This CDR3 reads CASSSDSRLYTF. CDR3 coding DNA: TGTGCCAGCAGTTCGGACAGCCGCCTGTACACCTTC.

This clone was seen more than once but under ten times. The chain carries TRBV7-9 and TRBJ2-3; 13 bases fit TRBD2. This CDR3 has 18 amino acids. The V gene's germline CDR1 is SEHNR and CDR2 FQNEAQ (reference sequence). J gave up 0 bases and V 5 bases, and 8 bases lay outside the gene matches. The CDR3 here is CASSPGLAGEASTDTQYF. The CDR3 nucleotides are TGTGCCAGCAGCCCTGGACTAGCGGGGGAAGCTAGCACAGATACGCAGTATTTT.

This clone was picked up a small number of times. The CDR3 region is CSVAGQGASNYEQYF. CDR3 DNA: TGCAGCGTTGCGGGACAGGGGGCGTCAAACTACGAGCAGTACTTC. This chain uses TRBV29-1 with TRBJ2-7; 12 nucleotides match TRBD1. The CDR3 is 15 amino acids. Germline V gene sequence: CDR1 SQVTM, CDR2 ANQGSEA. After removal of 4 bases from V and 3 bases from J, the junction contained 7 bases not matched to a gene.

The chain is built from TRBV7-2 and TRBJ2-1; 8 bases are shared with TRBD2. CDR1 is SGHTA and CDR2 is FQGNSA in the germline V gene. With V trimmed by 1 base and J by 8 bases, 7 bases remained unmatched. The CDR3 loop spans 15 amino acids. CDR3 residues: CASSLVVASGHEQFF. In DNA, the CDR3 is TGTGCCAGCAGCTTAGTTGTGGCTAGCGGGCATGAGCAGTTCTTC.

This rearrangement joins TRBV6-5 to TRBJ1-5; possibly TRBD1 for D (5 bases). V lost 0 bases and J 2 bases, leaving 11 bases between the germline ends. The germline V gene encodes CDR1 MNHEY and CDR2 SVGAGI. The CDR3 has 16 amino acids. CDR3 residues: CASSYSGQGGNQPQHF. CDR3 in DNA: TGTGCCAGCAGTTACTCGGGGCAGGGTGGCAATCAGCCCCAGCATTTT.

This clone was seen a handful of times. V is TRBV2 and J is TRBJ2-3; 11 nucleotides agree with TRBD2. Germline V gene sequence: CDR1 SNHLY, CDR2 FYNNEI. The ends lost 9 bases at V and 2 bases at J; junction bases unmatched: 13. The CDR3 contains 17 residues. In DNA form, the CDR3 reads TGTGCCAGGCACAGGGTGACTAGCGGGGACAACACAGATACGCAGTATTTT. It codes for CARHRVTSGDNTDTQYF. Full variable domain (outside the CDR3, taken from reference TRBV2 and TRBJ2-3): EPEVTQTPSHQVTQMGQEVILRCVPISNHLYFYWYRQILGQKVEFLVSFYNNEISEKSEIFDDQFSVERPDGSNFTLKIRSTKLEDSAMYFCARHRVTSGDNTDTQYFGPGTRLTVL.

CDR3 loop: CASGLVLSGLSNEQFF. The CDR3 DNA sequence: TGTGCTAGTGGTTTGGTACTTAGCGGGTTAAGCAATGAGCAGTTCTTC. This rearrangement joins TRBV12-5 to TRBJ2-1; 7 bases map to TRBD2. The CDR3 extends over 16 amino acids. Germline V gives CDR1 LGHNT, CDR2 FRNRAP. J gave up 6 bases and V 0 bases, and 8 bases lay outside the gene matches. Full variable domain (rest looked up from reference TRBV12-5 and TRBJ2-1): DARVTQTPRHKVTEMGQEVTMRCQPILGHNTVFWYRQTMMQGLELLAYFRNRAPLDDSGMPKDRFSAEMPDATLATLKIQPSEPRDSAVYFCASGLVLSGLSNEQFFGPGTRLTVL.

J is TRBJ2-5 and V is TRBV7-9, with D unresolved. The CDR3 contains 13 residues. V dropped 1 base and J dropped 3 bases, with 6 bases sitting between them. Germline CDR1 is SEHNR and CDR2 is FQNEAQ (reference sequence). CDR3 coding DNA: TGTGCCAGCAGCTTAGTTCCCGAAGAGACCCAGTACTTC. This codes for CASSLVPEETQYF.

The chain carries TRBV5-1 and TRBJ2-1; TRBD2 agrees at 9 bases. Germline CDR1 is SGHRS and CDR2 is YFSETQ. J gave up 6 bases and V 4 bases, and 5 bases lay outside the gene matches. The CDR3 has 14 residues. CDR3 DNA sequence: TGCGCCAGCAGCGGCGGGGGGGCTGGCAATGAGCAGTTCTTC. It translates to CASSGGGAGNEQFF. The full variable domain, rest sourced from reference TRBV5-1 and TRBJ2-1, is KAGVTQTPRYLIKTRGQQVTLSCSPISGHRSVSWYQQTPGQGLQFLFEYFSETQRNKGNFPGRFSGRQFSNSRSEMNVSTLELGDSALYLCASSGGGAGNEQFFGPGTRLTVL.

The J gene is TRBJ2-1, the V gene TRBV15, with 11 positions matching TRBD1. Germline V gene data show CDR1 as LNHNV and CDR2 as YYDKDF (reference sequence). This CDR3 has 17 residues. V trimming: 0 bases; J trimming: 4 bases; junction bases outside the gene matches: 5. For the CDR3, the DNA is TGTGCCACCAGCAGAGACCGGGGGACAGGGGGATACAATGAGCAGTTCTTC. Protein sequence: CATSRDRGTGGYNEQFF.

The chain couples TRBV6-5 to TRBJ1-2; no firm D call. Germline CDR1 MNHEY, CDR2 SVGAGI. The CDR3 loop spans 13 amino acids. The V and J ends lost 5 bases and 4 bases respectively, with 11 bases between them. CDR3 nucleotides: TGTGCCAGCAGTCCCCGACAAGCCTATGGCTACACCTTC. It specifies CASSPRQAYGYTF.

This rearrangement joins TRBV7-6 to TRBJ2-3; TRBD2 might be the D (7 bases). V lost 5 bases and J lost 5, with 14 bases in between. The germline V gene has CDR1 SGHVS and CDR2 FNYEAQ. There are 14 residues in the CDR3. For the CDR3, the DNA is TGTGCCAGCAGCCGAGGGAGGGGGGGAGATACGCAGTATTTT. This gives the protein CASSRGRGGDTQYF. Looking up the rest from reference TRBV7-6 and TRBJ2-3 gives the full variable domain: GAGVSQSPRYKVTKRGQDVALRCDPISGHVSLYWYRQALGQGPEFLTYFNYEAQQDKSGLPNDRFSAERPEGSISTLTIQRTEQRDSAMYRCASSRGRGGDTQYFGPGTRLTVL.

In its sample, this clone was seen a few times. CDR3: CASSSGQGSGGYTF. CDR3 bases: TGTGCCAGCAGTTCGGGACAGGGGTCGGGTGGCTACACCTTC. This rearrangement joins TRBV6-5 to TRBJ1-2, with 10 bases matching TRBD1. Germline V gene sequence: CDR1 MNHEY, CDR2 SVGAGI. J lost 7 bases, V lost 4 bases, and 6 bases had no gene match. This CDR3 is built from 14 residues.

The rearrangement uses TRBV6-5 and TRBJ2-7; D unclear. The CDR3 covers 11 residues. Germline assignment: CDR1 MNHEY and CDR2 SVGAGI. Trimming left V 5 bases short and J 3 bases short, with 5 bases between. CDR3 residues: CASSRGYEQYF. Written as DNA, the CDR3 is TGTGCCAGCAGTCGCGGCTACGAGCAGTACTTC.

The V and J genes are TRBV4-2 and TRBJ2-3; TRBD2 matches 9 bases. Trimming removed 0 bases from V and 3 bases from J; junction bases left unmatched: 1. The CDR3 has 15 residues. In germline, CDR1 is LGHNA, CDR2 YNFKEQ. CDR3 sequence reads: CASSQDTSGTDTQYF. The CDR3 nucleotides read TGTGCCAGCAGCCAAGATACTAGCGGGACAGATACGCAGTATTTT.

This clone showed up just a few times. The chain uses TRBV29-1 and TRBJ2-7; TRBD1 is a possible D gene (6 bases). Germline assignment: CDR1 SQVTM and CDR2 ANQGSEA. The V and J ends lost 4 bases and 0 bases respectively, with 13 bases between them. The CDR3 sequence is 14 residues long. CDR3 sequence (DNA): TGCAGCGTTGCCGGGACACAGAGCTCCTACGAGCAGTACTTC. Translated: CSVAGTQSSYEQYF.

The table lists this clone with a few counts. This chain uses TRBV2 with TRBJ2-5; TRBD1 might be the D (5 bases). The germline gives CDR1 SNHLY, CDR2 FYNNEI. V lost 4 bases, J lost 2 bases, and 11 bases lay in between. The CDR3 is 14 amino acids. The CDR3 sequence: CASSVVRQQETQYF. The CDR3 DNA is TGTGCCAGCAGTGTAGTAAGACAGCAAGAGACCCAGTACTTC. Using reference TRBV2 and TRBJ2-5 for the parts outside the CDR3, the full variable domain is EPEVTQTPSHQVTQMGQEVILRCVPISNHLYFYWYRQILGQKVEFLVSFYNNEISEKSEIFDDQFSVERPDGSNFTLKIRSTKLEDSAMYFCASSVVRQQETQYFGPGTRLLVL.

In its sample, this clone was seen a few times. The V call is TRBV7-8, the J call TRBJ1-1; 8 bases agree with TRBD1. CDR1 is SGHVS and CDR2 is FQNEAQ in the germline V gene. The CDR3 runs to 14 residues. V was clipped by 1 base and J by 8 bases; unmatched bases: 6. The CDR3 nucleotides read TGTGCCAGCAGCTTAGACAGGGGGGGCCAAGAAGCTTTCTTT. Translating gives CASSLDRGGQEAFF.

The V call is TRBV11-2, the J call TRBJ2-2; perhaps TRBD2 as D (6 bases). Germline V gives CDR1 SGHAT, CDR2 FQNNGV. V was cut by 4 bases and J by 4 bases, with 22 bases left in between. The CDR3 has 18 residues. CDR3 in DNA: TGTGCCAGCAGCTCCCCGGGACTCTGGGTGTCGGGCACCGGGGAGCTGTTTTTT. This gives the protein CASSSPGLWVSGTGELFF.

The genes are TRBV19 and TRBJ1-5; possible D gene TRBD1, 6 bases. V was pared by 4 bases and J by 1 base, with 14 bases between. CDR1 is LNHDA, CDR2 SQIVND, per germline (reference sequence). The CDR3 has 16 amino acids. The CDR3 DNA reads as TGTGCCAGTAGTAAAAGACAGGTGGGCAGCAATCAGCCCCAGCATTTT. It codes for CASSKRQVGSNQPQHF. Full variable domain (rest looked up from reference TRBV19 and TRBJ1-5): DGGITQSPKYLFRKEGQNVTLSCEQNLNHDAMYWYRQDPGQGLRLIYYSQIVNDFQKGDIAEGYSVSREKKESFPLTVTSAQKNPTAFYLCASSKRQVGSNQPQHFGDGTRLSIL.

The chain uses TRBV19 and TRBJ2-6; 8 positions match TRBD2. Germline CDR1 is LNHDA and CDR2 is SQIVND (reference sequence). After removal of 4 bases from V and 0 bases from J, the junction contained 8 bases not matched to a gene. The CDR3 has 18 residues. The CDR3 loop is CASSRSAGGASGANVLTF. In DNA, the CDR3 is TGTGCCAGTAGTAGGTCGGCGGGAGGCGCCTCTGGGGCCAACGTCCTGACTTTC.